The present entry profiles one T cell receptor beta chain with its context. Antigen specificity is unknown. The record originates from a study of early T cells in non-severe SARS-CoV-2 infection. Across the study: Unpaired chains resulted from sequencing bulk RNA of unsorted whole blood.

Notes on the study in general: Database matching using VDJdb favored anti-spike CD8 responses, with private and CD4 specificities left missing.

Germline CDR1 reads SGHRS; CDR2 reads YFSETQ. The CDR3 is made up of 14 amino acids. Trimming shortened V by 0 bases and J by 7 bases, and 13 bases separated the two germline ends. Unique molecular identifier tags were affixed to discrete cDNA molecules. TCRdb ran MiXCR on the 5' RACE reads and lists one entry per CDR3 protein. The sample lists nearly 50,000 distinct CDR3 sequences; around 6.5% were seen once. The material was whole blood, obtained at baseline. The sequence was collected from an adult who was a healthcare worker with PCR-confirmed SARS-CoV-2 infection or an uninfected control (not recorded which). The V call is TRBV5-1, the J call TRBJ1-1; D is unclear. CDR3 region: CASSLGSPVDEAFF. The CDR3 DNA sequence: TGCGCCAGCAGCTTGGGGAGCCCGGTGGATGAAGCTTTCTTT.